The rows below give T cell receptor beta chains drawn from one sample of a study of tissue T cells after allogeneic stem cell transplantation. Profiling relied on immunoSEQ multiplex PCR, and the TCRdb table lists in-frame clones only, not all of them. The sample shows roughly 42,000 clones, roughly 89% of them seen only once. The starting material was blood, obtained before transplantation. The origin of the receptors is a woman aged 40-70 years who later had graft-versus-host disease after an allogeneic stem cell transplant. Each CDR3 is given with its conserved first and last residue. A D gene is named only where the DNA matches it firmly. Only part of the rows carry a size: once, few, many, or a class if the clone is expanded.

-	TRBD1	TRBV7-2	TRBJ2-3	CASSLVTGQGADTQYF	TGTGCCAGCAGCTTAGTAACGGGACAGGGGGCAGATACGCAGTATTTT
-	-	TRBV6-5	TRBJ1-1	CASSYDGGVNTEAFF	TGTGCCAGCAGTTACGATGGGGGAGTGAACACTGAAGCTTTCTTT
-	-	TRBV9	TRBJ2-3	CASSVVSGPSTDTQYF	TGTGCCAGCAGCGTAGTGTCAGGGCCCAGCACAGATACGCAGTATTTT
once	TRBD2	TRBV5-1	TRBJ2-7	CASSPSGRGYEQYF	TGCGCCAGCAGCCCTAGCGGGAGGGGGTACGAGCAGTACTTC
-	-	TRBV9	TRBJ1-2	CASSGGRMYGYTF	TGTGCCAGCAGCGGGGGGCGGATGTATGGCTACACCTTC
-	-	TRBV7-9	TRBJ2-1	CASSSEGEEQFF	TGTGCCAGCAGCTCGGAAGGGGAGGAGCAGTTCTTC
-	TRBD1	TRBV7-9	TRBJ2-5	CASSLGGTGAQETQYF	TGTGCCAGCAGCTTAGGTGGGACAGGGGCCCAAGAGACCCAGTACTTC
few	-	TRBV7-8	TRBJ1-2	CASSSGNYGYTF	TGTGCCAGCAGCTCCGGTAACTATGGCTACACCTTC
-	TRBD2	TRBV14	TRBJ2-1	CASSLSGSSSYNEQFF	TGTGCCAGCAGCCTTAGCGGGAGCAGCTCCTACAATGAGCAGTTCTTC
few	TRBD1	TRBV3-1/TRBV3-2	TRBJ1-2	CASSRDRGGYTF	TGTGCCAGCAGCCGGGACAGGGGCGGCTACACCTTC
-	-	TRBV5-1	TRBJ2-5	CATARGGGARETQYF	TGCGCCACCGCACGGGGAGGAGGGGCTAGAGAGACCCAGTACTTC
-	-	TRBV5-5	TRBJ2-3	CASRIGSTDTQYF	TGTGCCAGCAGAATCGGAAGCACAGATACGCAGTATTTT
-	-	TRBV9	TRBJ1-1	CASSENWGTEAFF	TGTGCCAGCAGCGAAAATTGGGGCACTGAAGCTTTCTTT
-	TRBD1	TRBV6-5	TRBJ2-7	CASIMGTGGGEQYF	TGTGCCAGCATCATGGGGACAGGCGGTGGCGAGCAGTACTTC
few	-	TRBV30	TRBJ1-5	CAWSQGPFSNQPQHF	TGTGCCTGGAGCCAGGGGCCCTTTAGCAATCAGCCCCAGCATTTT
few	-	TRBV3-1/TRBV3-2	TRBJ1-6	CASSQAVGNSPLHF	TGTGCCAGCAGCCAAGCGGTCGGAAATTCACCCCTCCACTTT
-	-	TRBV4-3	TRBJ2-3	CASSQERGGADTQYF	TGCGCCAGCAGCCAAGAGAGGGGGGGAGCAGATACGCAGTATTTT
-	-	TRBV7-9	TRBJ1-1	CASSRPYRENTEAFF	TGTGCCAGCAGTCGACCCTACAGGGAGAACACTGAAGCTTTCTTT
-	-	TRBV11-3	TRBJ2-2	CASSLVVGSGELFF	TGTGCCAGCAGCTTAGTTGTGGGGTCCGGGGAGCTGTTTTTT
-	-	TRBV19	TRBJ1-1	CASSRWANTEAFF	TGTGCCAGTAGTAGGTGGGCTAACACTGAAGCTTTCTTT
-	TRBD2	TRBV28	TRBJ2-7	CASSRGLASYEQYF	TGTGCCAGCAGCCGTGGACTAGCTTCCTACGAGCAGTACTTC
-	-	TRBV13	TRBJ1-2	CASTPAGRPYGYTF	TGTGCCAGCACCCCGGCGGGCAGACCCTATGGCTACACCTTC
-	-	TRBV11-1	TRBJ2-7	CASSGQGTYEQYF	TGTGCCAGCAGCGGTCAGGGGACCTACGAGCAGTACTTC
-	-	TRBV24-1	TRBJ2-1	CATSALRDALWDEQFF	TGTGCCACCAGTGCTCTCCGGGACGCTCTCTGGGATGAGCAGTTCTTC
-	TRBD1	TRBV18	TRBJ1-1	CASSPRNRGPTEAFF	TGTGCCAGCTCACCACGCAACAGGGGGCCAACTGAAGCTTTCTTT
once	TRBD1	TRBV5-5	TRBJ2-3	CASSHPGQGAEDTQYF	TGTGCCAGCAGCCATCCGGGACAGGGGGCAGAAGATACGCAGTATTTT
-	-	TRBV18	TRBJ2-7	CASSPDIYEQYF	TGTGCCAGCTCACCCGACATATACGAGCAGTACTTC
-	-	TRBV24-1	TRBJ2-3	CATRPTGTDTQYF	TGTGCCACCAGACCGACGGGCACAGATACGCAGTATTTT
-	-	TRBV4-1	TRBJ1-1	CASSLQGFTEAFF	TGCGCCAGCAGCCTACAGGGATTCACTGAAGCTTTCTTT
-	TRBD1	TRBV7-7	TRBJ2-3	CASSPTRDRVSADTQYF	TGTGCTAGCAGCCCGACCCGGGACAGGGTTTCCGCAGATACGCAGTATTTT
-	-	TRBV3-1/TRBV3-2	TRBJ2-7	CASSQGTSYEQYF	TGTGCCAGCAGCCAAGGGACCTCCTACGAGCAGTACTTC
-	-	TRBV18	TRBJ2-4	CASSPYFLAKNIQYF	TGTGCCAGCTCACCGTACTTCCTAGCCAAAAACATTCAGTACTTC
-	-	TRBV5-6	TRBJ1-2	CASSPRGRRNYGYTF	TGTGCCAGCAGCCCCCGTGGGCGCAGGAACTATGGCTACACCTTC
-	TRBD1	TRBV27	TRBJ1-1	CASRRQGNTEAFF	TGTGCCAGCAGACGACAGGGAAACACTGAAGCTTTCTTT
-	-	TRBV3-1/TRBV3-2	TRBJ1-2	CASSQGQVYGYTF	TGTGCCAGCAGCCAGGGGCAGGTCTATGGCTACACCTTC
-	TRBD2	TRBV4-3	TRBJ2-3	CASSQVTAGDYTDTQYF	TGCGCCAGCAGCCAAGTCACAGCGGGAGACTACACAGATACGCAGTATTTT